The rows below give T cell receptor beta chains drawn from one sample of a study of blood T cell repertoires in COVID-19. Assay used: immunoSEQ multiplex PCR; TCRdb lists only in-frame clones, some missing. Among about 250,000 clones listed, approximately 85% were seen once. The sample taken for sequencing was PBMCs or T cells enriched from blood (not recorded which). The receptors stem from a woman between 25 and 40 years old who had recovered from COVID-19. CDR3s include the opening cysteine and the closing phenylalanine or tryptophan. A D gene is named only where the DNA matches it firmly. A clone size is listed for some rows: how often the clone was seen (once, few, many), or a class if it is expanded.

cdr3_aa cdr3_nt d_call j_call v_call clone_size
CASSLLDRVTEAFF TGTGCCAGCTCACTCTTGGACAGGGTCACTGAAGCTTTCTTT TRBD1 TRBJ1-1 TRBV18 NA
CASTPALGLPGNTIYF TGTGCCAGCACTCCTGCCCTGGGGCTGCCTGGAAACACCATATATTTT NA TRBJ1-3 TRBV28 NA
CASSLDPGALGGGQYNEQFF TGTGCCAGCAGCTTAGACCCCGGAGCGTTAGGCGGGGGCCAATACAATGAGCAGTTCTTC NA TRBJ2-1 TRBV11-3 NA
CASSSITGAGELFF TGTGCCAGCAGCTCCATCACAGGGGCCGGGGAGCTGTTTTTT TRBD1 TRBJ2-2 TRBV7-6 NA
CATSDPGDRAHEQFF TGTGCCACCAGTGACCCAGGAGACAGGGCCCATGAGCAGTTCTTC TRBD1 TRBJ2-1 TRBV24-1 NA
CASSPVGEPQHF TGTGCCAGCTCACCGGTAGGAGAGCCCCAGCATTTT NA TRBJ1-5 TRBV18 NA
CASSPGPLNQPQHF TGTGCCAGCTCACCAGGGCCGCTCAATCAGCCCCAGCATTTT NA TRBJ1-5 TRBV18 NA
CSVRTSGRYF TGCAGCGTCAGGACTAGCGGGAGGTATTTT TRBD2 TRBJ2-3 TRBV29-1 few
CASSVYRDQPQHF TGTGCCAGCAGTGTCTACAGGGATCAGCCCCAGCATTTT NA TRBJ1-5 TRBV27 NA
CAISDSVAGKDNEQFF TGTGCCATCAGTGATTCAGTAGCGGGGAAAGACAATGAGCAGTTCTTC TRBD2 TRBJ2-1 TRBV10-3 NA
CATSRDGPGTGEEKLFF TGTGCCACCAGCAGAGATGGCCCCGGGACAGGGGAGGAAAAACTGTTTTTT TRBD1 TRBJ1-4 TRBV15 few
CASSRSGTSGGLQTEQFF TGCGCCAGCAGCCGCTCCGGGACTAGCGGGGGCCTCCAGACGGAGCAGTTCTTC TRBD2 TRBJ2-1 TRBV4-1 NA
CASSLFRASGRKGTDTQYF TGTGCCAGCAGCTTATTCCGCGCTAGCGGGAGGAAGGGTACAGATACGCAGTATTTT TRBD2 TRBJ2-3 TRBV7-9 NA
CASSLYGDRQYF TGCGCCAGCAGCCTATACGGGGACAGGCAGTACTTC TRBD1 TRBJ2-7 TRBV5-1 NA
CASSQEPVGGDQETQYF TGCGCCAGCAGCCAAGAACCCGTTGGGGGGGACCAAGAGACCCAGTACTTC TRBD2 TRBJ2-5 TRBV4-1 NA
CASRDTRQLNEKLFF TGTGCCAGCCGGGACACGCGCCAACTTAATGAAAAACTGTTTTTT NA TRBJ1-4 TRBV6-5 NA
CASSPERRGPGETQYF TGTGCCAGCAGCCCCGAGAGGCGGGGGCCGGGGGAGACCCAGTACTTC NA TRBJ2-5 TRBV3-1/TRBV3-2 NA
CASSYSRGQTDTQYF TGTGCCAGCAGTTACTCGAGGGGGCAAACAGATACGCAGTATTTT TRBD1 TRBJ2-3 TRBV6-5 NA
CASSDSGSGYTF TGTGCCAGCAGTGATTCGGGGAGTGGCTACACCTTC NA TRBJ1-2 TRBV25-1 NA
CASSDQGNYGYTF TGTGCCAGCAGTGACCAGGGAAACTATGGCTACACCTTC NA TRBJ1-2 TRBV6-4 few
CATSDPSIGPGARPQHF TGTGCCACCAGTGATCCGTCGATCGGACCTGGGGCGCGGCCCCAGCATTTT NA TRBJ1-5 TRBV24-1 NA
CASSPGQGVAYEQYF TGTGCCAGCAGCCCCGGACAGGGTGTAGCCTACGAGCAGTACTTC TRBD1 TRBJ2-7 TRBV7-2 NA
CASLRTLSQGSSNQPQHF TGTGCCAGTCTCCGGACCCTTTCACAGGGCTCGAGCAATCAGCCCCAGCATTTT NA TRBJ1-5 TRBV19 NA
CASSTSGRSEQFF TGTGCCAGCAGTACTAGCGGCCGGAGTGAGCAGTTCTTC TRBD2 TRBJ2-1 TRBV28 NA
CASSSGTSGGETQYF TGCGCCAGCAGCTCCGGGACTAGCGGGGGGGAGACCCAGTACTTC TRBD2 TRBJ2-5 TRBV5-1 NA
CASSVQLLNTEAFF TGTGCCAGCAGTGTACAGTTATTGAACACTGAAGCTTTCTTT NA TRBJ1-1 TRBV2 few
CASSFRRGTGIRSNQPQHF TGTGCCAGCAGTTTCCGCCGAGGGACAGGGATTAGAAGCAATCAGCCCCAGCATTTT TRBD1 TRBJ1-5 TRBV28 NA
CASSIGVPGGYNEQFF TGTGCCAGTAGTATAGGCGTCCCGGGGGGTTACAATGAGCAGTTCTTC TRBD2 TRBJ2-1 TRBV19 NA
CASRPTGGNFYEQYF TGTGCCAGCAGACCAACAGGGGGAAACTTCTACGAGCAGTACTTC TRBD1 TRBJ2-7 TRBV6-5 once
CAWSVPGLRGYTF TGTGCCTGGAGTGTACCAGGGCTACGAGGCTACACCTTC NA TRBJ1-2 TRBV30 NA
CASSLDRGNTGELFF TGCGCCAGCAGCTTGGACAGGGGCAACACCGGGGAGCTGTTTTTT TRBD1 TRBJ2-2 TRBV5-1 NA
CASSLGQGPRYGYTF TGTGCCAGCAGTTTAGGCCAGGGCCCTCGGTATGGCTACACCTTC NA TRBJ1-2 TRBV28 NA
CASSLLNQPQHF TGTGCCAGCAGTTTACTGAATCAGCCCCAGCATTTT NA TRBJ1-5 TRBV12-3/TRBV12-4 NA
CARRSSSYEQYF TGTGCCAGGCGGTCAAGTTCCTACGAGCAGTACTTC NA TRBJ2-7 TRBV2 NA
CATTSADDFSGNTIYF TGTGCCACCACCTCCGCCGATGACTTCTCTGGAAACACCATATATTTT NA TRBJ1-3 TRBV7-8 NA
CASKALDGQGISGTEAFF TGCGCCAGCAAGGCCCTTGATGGACAGGGGATCTCGGGCACTGAAGCTTTCTTT TRBD1 TRBJ1-1 TRBV23-1 few
CATSDPGTDHGETQYF TGTGCCACCAGTGACCCCGGGACAGACCACGGAGAGACCCAGTACTTC TRBD1 TRBJ2-5 TRBV24-1 NA
CASSFDRVNTEAFF TGTGCCAGCAGTTTTGACAGGGTAAACACTGAAGCTTTCTTT TRBD1 TRBJ1-1 TRBV27 NA
CSVDGIDGTGVNEQFF TGCAGCGTTGACGGCATAGATGGGACAGGGGTCAATGAGCAGTTCTTC TRBD1 TRBJ2-1 TRBV29-1 NA
CASSPGLVGTDTQYF TGTGCCAGCAGCCCAGGACTAGTTGGCACAGATACGCAGTATTTT TRBD2 TRBJ2-3 TRBV9 few
CASSARDRDTGELFF TGTGCCAGTAGTGCCCGGGACAGGGACACCGGGGAGCTGTTTTTT TRBD1 TRBJ2-2 TRBV19 NA
CASSSPQTSVSDTQYF TGTGCCAGCAGTTCCCCTCAGACATCGGTGTCAGATACGCAGTATTTT NA TRBJ2-3 TRBV28 NA
CASSNTGGFLNTEAFF TGTGCCAGCAGTAACACCGGAGGATTTTTGAACACTGAAGCTTTCTTT NA TRBJ1-1 TRBV25-1 few
CASRLRVEQFF TGTGCCAGCCGCCTTCGGGTTGAGCAGTTCTTC NA TRBJ2-1 TRBV28 once
CASSGGTGEGNQPQHF TGTGCCAGCAGCGGCGGGACAGGGGAGGGCAATCAGCCCCAGCATTTT TRBD1 TRBJ1-5 TRBV5-6 few
CASSLARGGYTF TGTGCCAGCAGCTTAGCGCGGGGTGGCTACACCTTC NA TRBJ1-2 TRBV7-8 NA
CASSSAGTSGGGTDTQYF TGCGCCAGCAGCTCGGCTGGGACTAGCGGGGGCGGCACAGATACGCAGTATTTT TRBD2 TRBJ2-3 TRBV5-1 NA
CASSQATQGLPLHF TGTGCCAGCAGCCAAGCCACACAGGGGTTACCCCTCCACTTT TRBD1 TRBJ1-6 TRBV3-1/TRBV3-2 NA
CASTGEGGASNSPLHF TGTGCCAGCACCGGAGAGGGAGGGGCGAGTAATTCACCCCTCCACTTT NA TRBJ1-6 TRBV2 NA
CASRPGSYNSPLHF TGTGCCAGTCGCCCGGGTTCCTATAATTCACCCCTCCACTTT NA TRBJ1-6 TRBV28 many
CATSPQGSPNEKLFF TGTGCCACCTCACCCCAGGGGTCGCCTAATGAAAAACTGTTTTTT NA TRBJ1-4 TRBV15 NA
CASRQKGTSGRAGTDTQYF TGCGCCAGCAGGCAGAAAGGGACTAGCGGGAGGGCCGGCACAGATACGCAGTATTTT TRBD2 TRBJ2-3 TRBV10-2 NA
CASSLDRGVSGYTF TGTGCCAGCAGCTTAGACAGGGGGGTCTCTGGCTACACCTTC TRBD1 TRBJ1-2 TRBV5-8 once
CATSRDEGATDTQYF TGTGCCACCAGCAGAGACGAGGGGGCGACAGATACGCAGTATTTT TRBD1 TRBJ2-3 TRBV15 NA
CASSSGTGQGYGYTF TGTGCCAGCAGCTCTGGGACAGGACAGGGCTATGGCTACACCTTC TRBD1 TRBJ1-2 TRBV7-8 once